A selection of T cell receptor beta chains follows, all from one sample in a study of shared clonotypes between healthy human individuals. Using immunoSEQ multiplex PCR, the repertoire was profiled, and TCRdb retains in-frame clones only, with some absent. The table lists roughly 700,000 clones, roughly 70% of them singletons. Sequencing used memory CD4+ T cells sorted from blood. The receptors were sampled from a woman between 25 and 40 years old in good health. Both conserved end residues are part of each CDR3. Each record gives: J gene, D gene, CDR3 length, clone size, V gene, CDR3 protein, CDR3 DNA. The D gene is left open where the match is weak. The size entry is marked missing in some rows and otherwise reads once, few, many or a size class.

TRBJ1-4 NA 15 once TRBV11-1 CASSPRMLGHEKLFF TGTGCCAGCAGCCCGCGTATGTTGGGGCATGAAAAACTGTTTTTT
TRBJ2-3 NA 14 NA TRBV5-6 CASSGGRKTDTQYF TGTGCCAGCAGTGGTGGACGGAAAACAGATACGCAGTATTTT
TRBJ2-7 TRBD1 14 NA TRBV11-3 CASSLGQASYEQYF TGTGCCAGCAGCCTGGGACAGGCGTCCTACGAGCAGTACTTC
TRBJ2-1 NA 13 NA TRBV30 CAWDGQKFNEQFF TGTGCCTGGGACGGACAGAAGTTCAATGAGCAGTTCTTC
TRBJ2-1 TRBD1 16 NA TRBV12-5 CASGLVLGQEPREQFF TGTGCTAGTGGTTTGGTACTGGGACAGGAACCGCGGGAGCAGTTCTTC
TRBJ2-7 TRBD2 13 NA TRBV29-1 CSVEGLAGGEQYF TGCAGCGTTGAAGGACTAGCGGGAGGAGAGCAGTACTTC
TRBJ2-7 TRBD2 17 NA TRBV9 CAISPRTSGSFFNEQYF TGTGCCATCTCACCACGGACTAGCGGGAGTTTCTTTAACGAGCAGTACTTC
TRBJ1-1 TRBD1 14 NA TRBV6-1 CASSEMDRVFEAFF TGTGCCAGCAGTGAAATGGACAGGGTTTTTGAAGCTTTCTTT
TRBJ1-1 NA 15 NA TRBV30 CAWSVPGGGNTEAFF TGTGCCTGGAGTGTACCCGGGGGGGGGAACACTGAAGCTTTCTTT
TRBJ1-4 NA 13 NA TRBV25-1 CASSGVNNEKLFF TGTGCCAGCAGTGGGGTCAATAATGAAAAACTGTTTTTT
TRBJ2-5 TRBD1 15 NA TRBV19 CASSLSGTGPETQYF TGTGCCAGTAGTCTCTCCGGGACAGGGCCCGAAACCCAGTACTTC
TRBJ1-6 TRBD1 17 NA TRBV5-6 CASSLDRGVTYNSPLHF TGTGCCAGCAGCTTGGACAGGGGAGTCACCTATAATTCACCCCTCCACTTT
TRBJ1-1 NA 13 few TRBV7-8 CASSPREATEAFF TGTGCCAGCAGCCCGAGGGAGGCCACTGAAGCTTTCTTT